This T cell receptor (beta chain) was profiled in a study of blood T cell repertoires in COVID-19. Study-wide background: Acute-phase and convalescent COVID-19 samples originated in the United States, Italy and Spain.

In terms of age and location, participants ranged from roughly 18 to 100 years and lived in about two dozen US areas. Cohort 3 donors counted as recovered after two negative PCRs, clearance, or resolved symptoms. As handled by the study authors: By means of reference gene primer amplification, nucleated cell counts were estimated. Assay used: immunoSEQ multiplex PCR; TCRdb lists only in-frame clones, some missing. That table is the source of V, J and clone size, and D and trimming were worked out from the DNA. The profile shows under 300,000 clones, over 80% of them singletons. CDR1 MNHEY and CDR2 SVGEGT come from the germline V gene. Deletions cut 2 bases from V and 3 bases from J, with 8 bases between. CDR3 size: 14 residues.

Sequences were obtained from PBMCs or T cells enriched from blood (not recorded which). J is TRBJ1-5 and V is TRBV6-2 or TRBV6-3; D uncertain. This clonotype was obtained from a woman between 18 and 29 years old who had recovered from COVID-19. CDR3 region: CASSYTGNNQPQHF. The CDR3 coding sequence is TGTGCCAGCAGTTACACGGGAAACAATCAGCCCCAGCATTTT.